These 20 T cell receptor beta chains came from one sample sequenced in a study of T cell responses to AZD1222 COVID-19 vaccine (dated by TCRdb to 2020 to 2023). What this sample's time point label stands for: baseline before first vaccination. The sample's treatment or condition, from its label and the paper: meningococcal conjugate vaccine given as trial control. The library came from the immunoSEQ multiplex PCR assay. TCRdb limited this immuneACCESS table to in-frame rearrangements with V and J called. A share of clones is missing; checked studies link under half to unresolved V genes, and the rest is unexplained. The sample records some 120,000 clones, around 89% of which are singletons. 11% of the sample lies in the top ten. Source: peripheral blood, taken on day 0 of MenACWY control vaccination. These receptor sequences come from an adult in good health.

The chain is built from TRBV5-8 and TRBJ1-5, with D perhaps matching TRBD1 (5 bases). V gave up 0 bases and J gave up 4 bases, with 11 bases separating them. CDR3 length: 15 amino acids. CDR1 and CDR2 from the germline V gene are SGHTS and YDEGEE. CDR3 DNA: TGTGCCAGCAGCTTGGGTGACAGCAGAAATCAGCCCCAGCATTTT. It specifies CASSLGDSRNQPQHF.

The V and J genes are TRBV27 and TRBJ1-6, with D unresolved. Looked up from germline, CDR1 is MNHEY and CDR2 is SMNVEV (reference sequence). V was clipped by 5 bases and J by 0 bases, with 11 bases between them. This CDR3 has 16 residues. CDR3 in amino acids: CASSPVISSYNSPLHF. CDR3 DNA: TGTGCCAGCAGTCCCGTCATCAGCTCCTATAATTCACCCCTCCACTTT.

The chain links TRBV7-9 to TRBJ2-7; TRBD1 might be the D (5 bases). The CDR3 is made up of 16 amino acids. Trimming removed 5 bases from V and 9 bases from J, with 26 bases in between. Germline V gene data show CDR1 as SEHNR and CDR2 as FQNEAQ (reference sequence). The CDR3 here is CASSPPPTGRVQTQYF. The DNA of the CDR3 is TGTGCCAGCAGCCCACCTCCGACGGGCAGGGTGCAGACGCAGTACTTC.

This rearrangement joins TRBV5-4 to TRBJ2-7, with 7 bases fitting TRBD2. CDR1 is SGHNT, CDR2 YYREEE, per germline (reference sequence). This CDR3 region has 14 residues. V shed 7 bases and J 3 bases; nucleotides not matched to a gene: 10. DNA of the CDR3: TGTGCCAGCCCACTCGGACTAGTTTACTACGAGCAGTACTTC. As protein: CASPLGLVYYEQYF.

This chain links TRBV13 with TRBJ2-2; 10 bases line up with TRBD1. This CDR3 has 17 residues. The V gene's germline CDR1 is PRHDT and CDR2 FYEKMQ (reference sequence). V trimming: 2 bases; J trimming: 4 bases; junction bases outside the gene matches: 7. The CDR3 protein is CASSLPTGTGATGELFF. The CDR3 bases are TGTGCCAGCAGCTTACCGACCGGGACAGGGGCCACCGGGGAGCTGTTTTTT.

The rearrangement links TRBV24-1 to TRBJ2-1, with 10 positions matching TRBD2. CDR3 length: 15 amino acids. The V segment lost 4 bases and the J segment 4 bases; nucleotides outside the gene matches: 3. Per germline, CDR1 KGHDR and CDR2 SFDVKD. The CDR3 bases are TGTGCCACCAGTGAAAGGACTAGCGGATACAATGAGCAGTTCTTC. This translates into CATSERTSGYNEQFF.

CDR3 residues: CASSPRVGRTGLNEQFF. CDR3 nucleotide sequence: TGTGCCAGCAGCCCACGAGTCGGGAGGACAGGGCTCAATGAGCAGTTCTTC. The V gene is TRBV7-3, the J gene TRBJ2-1; TRBD1 might be the D (8 bases). V was pared by 5 bases and J by 6 bases, with 23 bases between. Germline CDR1 reads SGHTA; CDR2 reads FQGTGA. This CDR3 comprises 17 residues. Supplemented by reference TRBV7-3 and TRBJ2-1, the full variable domain reads GAGVSQTPSNKVTEKGKYVELRCDPISGHTALYWYRQSLGQGPEFLIYFQGTGAADDSGLPNDRFFAVRPEGSVSTLKIQRTERGDSAVYLCASSPRVGRTGLNEQFFGPGTRLTVL.

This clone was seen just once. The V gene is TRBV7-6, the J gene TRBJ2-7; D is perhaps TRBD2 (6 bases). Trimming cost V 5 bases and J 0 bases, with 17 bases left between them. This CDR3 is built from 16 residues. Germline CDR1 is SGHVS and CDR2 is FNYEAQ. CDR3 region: CASSTSSDQFSYEQYF. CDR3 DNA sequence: TGTGCCAGCAGCACGTCTAGCGACCAATTCTCCTACGAGCAGTACTTC.

The CDR3 reads CASSFASRSGANVLTF. The CDR3 DNA sequence: TGTGCCAGCAGTTTCGCCTCCCGCTCTGGGGCCAACGTCCTGACTTTC. The chain employs TRBV27 and TRBJ2-6; D is ambiguous. The V gene's germline CDR1 is MNHEY and CDR2 SMNVEV (reference sequence). CDR3 length equals 16 residues. Trimming removed 3 bases at V and 0 bases at J, with 9 bases between.

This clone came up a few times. CDR3 nucleotides: TGTGCCAGCAGCTCCCAAACGGACTCTGGGGCCAACGTCCTGACTTTC. Translating gives CASSSQTDSGANVLTF. The V and J genes are TRBV4-2 and TRBJ2-6, with D uncertain. The CDR3 consists of 16 residues. Trimming pared 5 bases from V and 0 bases from J, leaving 11 bases between. Germline assignment: CDR1 LGHNA and CDR2 YNFKEQ.

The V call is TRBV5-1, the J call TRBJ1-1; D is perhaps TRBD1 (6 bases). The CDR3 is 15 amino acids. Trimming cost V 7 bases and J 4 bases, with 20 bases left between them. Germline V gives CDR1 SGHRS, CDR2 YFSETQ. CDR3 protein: CASGGVGDSGTEAFF. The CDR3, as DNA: TGCGCCAGCGGGGGCGTAGGGGACTCGGGCACTGAAGCTTTCTTT.

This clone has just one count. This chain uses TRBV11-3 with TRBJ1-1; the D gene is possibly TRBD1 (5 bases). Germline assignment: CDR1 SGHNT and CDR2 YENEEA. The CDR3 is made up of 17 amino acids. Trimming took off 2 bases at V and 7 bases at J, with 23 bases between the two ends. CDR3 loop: CASSLFPLSRGISEAFF. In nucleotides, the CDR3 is TGTGCCAGCAGCTTATTCCCCCTTAGTAGGGGAATAAGTGAAGCTTTCTTT.

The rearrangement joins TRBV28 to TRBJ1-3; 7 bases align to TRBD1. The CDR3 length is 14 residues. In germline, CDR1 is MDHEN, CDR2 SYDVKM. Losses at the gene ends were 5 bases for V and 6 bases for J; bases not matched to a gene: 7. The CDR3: CASSLGTDLNTIYF. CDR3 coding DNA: TGTGCCAGCAGTCTAGGGACAGACCTAAACACCATATATTTT.

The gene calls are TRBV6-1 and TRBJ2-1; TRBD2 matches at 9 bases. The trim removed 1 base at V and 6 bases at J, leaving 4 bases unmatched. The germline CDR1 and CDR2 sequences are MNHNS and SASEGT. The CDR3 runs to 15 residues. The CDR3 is CASSEDLAGANEQFF. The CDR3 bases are TGTGCCAGCAGTGAAGATTTAGCGGGAGCCAATGAGCAGTTCTTC.

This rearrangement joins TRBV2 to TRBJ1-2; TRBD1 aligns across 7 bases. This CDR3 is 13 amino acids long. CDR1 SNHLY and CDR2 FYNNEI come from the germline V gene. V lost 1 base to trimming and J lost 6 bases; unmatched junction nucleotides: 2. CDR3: CASSEERGHGYTF. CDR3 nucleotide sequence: TGTGCCAGCAGTGAAGAAAGGGGGCATGGCTACACCTTC.

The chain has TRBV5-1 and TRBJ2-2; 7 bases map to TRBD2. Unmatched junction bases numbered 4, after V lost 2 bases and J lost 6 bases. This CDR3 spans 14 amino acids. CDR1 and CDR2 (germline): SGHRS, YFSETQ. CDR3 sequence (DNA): TGCGCCAGCAGCTTAGTTGGGAGGGCCGGGGAGCTGTTTTTT. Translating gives CASSLVGRAGELFF.

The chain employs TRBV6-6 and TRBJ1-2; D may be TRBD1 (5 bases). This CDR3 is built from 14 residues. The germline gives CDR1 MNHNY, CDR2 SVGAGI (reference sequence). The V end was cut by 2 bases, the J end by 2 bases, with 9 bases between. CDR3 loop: CASSYLTENYGYTF. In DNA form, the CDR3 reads TGTGCCAGCAGTTACCTGACAGAAAACTATGGCTACACCTTC.

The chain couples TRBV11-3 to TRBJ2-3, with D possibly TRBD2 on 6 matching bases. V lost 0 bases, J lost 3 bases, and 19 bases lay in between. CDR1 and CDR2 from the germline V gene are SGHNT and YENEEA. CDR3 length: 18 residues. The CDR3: CASSLEGDWASDTDTQYF. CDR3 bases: TGTGCCAGCAGCTTAGAGGGGGATTGGGCTAGCGATACAGATACGCAGTATTTT.

DNA of the CDR3: TGTGCCAGCAGTAGAAATCCCGGGACGGTATACAATGAGCAGTTCTTC. It encodes CASSRNPGTVYNEQFF. This chain joins TRBV27 and TRBJ2-1; D may correspond to TRBD1 or TRBD2 (5 bases each). Deletions cut 5 bases from V and 4 bases from J, with 18 bases between. Germline CDR1 MNHEY, CDR2 SMNVEV (reference sequence). This CDR3 comprises 16 residues.

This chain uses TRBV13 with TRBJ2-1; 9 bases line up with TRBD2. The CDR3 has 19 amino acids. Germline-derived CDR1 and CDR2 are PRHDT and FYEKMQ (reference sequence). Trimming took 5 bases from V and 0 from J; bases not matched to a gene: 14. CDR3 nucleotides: TGTGCCAGCAGCCCACCTTTTTGGCGGGAGGGGAGCTCCTACAATGAGCAGTTCTTC. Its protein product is CASSPPFWREGSSYNEQFF. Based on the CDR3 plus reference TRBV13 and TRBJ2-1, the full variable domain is AAGVIQSPRHLIKEKRETATLKCYPIPRHDTVYWYQQGPGQDPQFLISFYEKMQSDKGSIPDRFSAQQFSDYHSELNMSSLELGDSALYFCASSPPFWREGSSYNEQFFGPGTRLTVL.